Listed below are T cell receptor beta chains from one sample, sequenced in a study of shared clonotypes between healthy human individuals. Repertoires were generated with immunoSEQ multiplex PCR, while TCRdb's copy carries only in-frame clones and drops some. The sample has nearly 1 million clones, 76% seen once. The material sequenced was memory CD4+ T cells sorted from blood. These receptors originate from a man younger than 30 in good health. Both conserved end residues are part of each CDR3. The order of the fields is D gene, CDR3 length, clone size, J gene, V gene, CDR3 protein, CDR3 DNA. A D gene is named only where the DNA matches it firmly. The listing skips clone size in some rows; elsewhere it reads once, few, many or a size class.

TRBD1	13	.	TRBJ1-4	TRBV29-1	CSVESPGGEKLFF	TGCAGCGTTGAGAGCCCAGGGGGTGAAAAACTGTTTTTT
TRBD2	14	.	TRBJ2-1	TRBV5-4	CASSLGGGSDEQFF	TGTGCCAGCAGCTTGGGCGGCGGGAGCGATGAGCAGTTCTTC
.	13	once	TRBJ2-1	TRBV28	CASRGQLLGEQFF	TGTGCCAGCAGGGGCCAGTTGCTTGGAGAGCAGTTCTTC
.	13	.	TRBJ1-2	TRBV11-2	CASSEPGGYGYTF	TGTGCCAGCAGCGAGCCCGGGGGGTACGGCTACACCTTC
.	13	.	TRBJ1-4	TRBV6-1	CASRGTTGEKLFF	TGTGCCAGCAGAGGGACTACCGGTGAAAAACTGTTTTTT
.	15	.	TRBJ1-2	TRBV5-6	CASSLRGQGHYGYTF	TGTGCCAGCAGCTTGCGAGGTCAGGGGCACTATGGCTACACCTTC
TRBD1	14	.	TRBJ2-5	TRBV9	CASSARTGVETQYF	TGTGCCAGCAGCGCCCGGACAGGGGTGGAGACCCAGTACTTC
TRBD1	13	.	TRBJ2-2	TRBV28	CASRLTGPGELFF	TGTGCCAGCAGGTTGACAGGGCCCGGGGAGCTGTTTTTT
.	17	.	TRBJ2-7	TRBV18	CASSPPRRNNPSYEQYF	TGTGCCAGCTCACCTCCCCGGCGGAACAATCCCTCCTACGAGCAGTACTTC
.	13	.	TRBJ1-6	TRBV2	CASSEAKHSPLHF	TGTGCCAGCAGTGAAGCAAAACATTCACCCCTCCACTTT
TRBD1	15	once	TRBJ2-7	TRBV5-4	CASSRDRAALHEQYF	TGTGCCAGCAGTCGCGACAGGGCTGCGCTCCACGAGCAGTACTTC
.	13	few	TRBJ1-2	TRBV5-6	CASSLEQGYGYTF	TGTGCCAGCAGCTTGGAACAGGGCTATGGCTACACCTTC
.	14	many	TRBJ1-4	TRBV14	CASSQDTVNEKLFF	TGTGCCAGCAGCCAGGACACAGTTAATGAAAAACTGTTTTTT
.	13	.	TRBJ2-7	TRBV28	CASSLDWSYEQYF	TGTGCCAGCAGTTTAGACTGGTCCTACGAGCAGTACTTC
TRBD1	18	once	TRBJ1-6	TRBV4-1	CASSQAPTPGTVDSPLHF	TGCGCCAGCAGCCAAGCGCCGACCCCCGGGACAGTTGATTCACCCCTCCACTTT
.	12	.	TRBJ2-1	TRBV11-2	CASSLILGEQFF	TGTGCCAGCAGCTTAATTCTTGGTGAGCAGTTCTTC
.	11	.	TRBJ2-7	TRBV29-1	CSGATEYEQYF	TGCAGCGGGGCCACCGAATACGAGCAGTACTTC